Sequencing of this TCR beta chain was carried out in a study of identical twins. CDR3 length: 13 amino acids. With 5 bases clipped from V and 4 bases from J, the junction kept 7 bases outside the gene matches. The germline V gene has CDR1 DFQATT and CDR2 SNEGSKA (reference sequence). TCRdb reprocessed the 5' RACE reads via MiXCR and lists one record per CDR3 protein. The table has fewer than 250,000 distinct CDR3 sequences, more than 15% seen once. The same sample was also studied in work on T cells expressing NK-cell markers.

The rearrangement joins TRBV20-1 to TRBJ2-5; 7 nucleotides align to TRBD2. This sequence originates from a young woman in good health. The sequenced sample was CD8+ T cells sorted from blood. The CDR3 DNA reads as TGCAGTGCTGTCTGGGAGGGCGGAGAGACCCAGTACTTC. Translated, it gives CSAVWEGGETQYF.